Each of the 25 T cell receptor beta chains below was sequenced from the same sample in a study of CD8+CD57+ T cells in acquired aplastic anemia. CDR3 and TCR beta VDJ profiling relied on a genomic DNA template. One entry per CDR3 protein results from TCRdb running MiXCR on the reads. This sample carries some 220,000 distinct CDR3 sequences, 34% of them seen once, and the ten largest clones take about 1.1%. What was sequenced was sorted CD4+, CD8+, or CD8+CD57+ T cells (not recorded which) from PBMCs. The receptor source for this set is a human donor in good health, serving as a control.

The gene calls are TRBV10-3 and TRBJ2-7; 9 bases fit TRBD1. Germline assignment: CDR1 ENHRY and CDR2 SYGVKD. The CDR3 runs 16 residues. V lost 0 bases to trimming and J lost 3 bases; unmatched junction nucleotides: 6. As DNA, the CDR3 is TGTGCCATCAGTGAGTCGGTGGGACAGGGCGGCTACGAGCAGTACTTC. As protein: CAISESVGQGGYEQYF.

This clonotype was observed at least ten times. The CDR3 region is CASSYDGSTGELFF. The CDR3 coding sequence is TGTGCCAGCAGTTACGACGGGAGCACCGGGGAGCTGTTTTTT. This chain connects TRBV6-5 to TRBJ2-2, with D maybe TRBD2 (6 bases). Trimming removed 2 bases from V and 4 bases from J, with 8 bases in between. Germline CDR1 MNHEY, CDR2 SVGAGI. The CDR3 spans 14 residues.

The table lists this clonotype with a few counts. A much larger clone sits a single nucleotide away, making a read error possible. The rearrangement uses TRBV20-1 and TRBJ2-7, with a tentative D call TRBD2 (5 bases). Germline assignment: CDR1 DFQATT and CDR2 SNEGSKA (reference sequence). V was clipped by 5 bases and J by 3 bases, with 17 bases between them. The CDR3 runs to 14 residues. CDR3 in DNA: TGCAGTGCTGTCCTACTAGGAAGCTTCTACGAGCAGTACTTC. This translates into CSAVLLGSFYEQYF.

In this sample, this clonotype turned up many times. V gene TRBV6-1 combines with J gene TRBJ2-7; possibly TRBD1 for D (6 bases). CDR3 length equals 15 residues. Trimming cost V 6 bases and J 5 bases, with 20 bases left between them. From germline, CDR1 is MNHNS and CDR2 SASEGT. The CDR3 spells CASRAYRALGDEQYF. The CDR3, as DNA: TGTGCCAGCAGGGCGTACAGGGCGCTGGGAGACGAGCAGTACTTC.

This clonotype has at least ten counts. The chain recombines TRBV5-1 with TRBJ2-5, with TRBD2 matching over 10 bases. The V segment lost 3 bases and the J segment 0 bases; nucleotides outside the gene matches: 11. This CDR3 has 18 residues. The V gene's germline CDR1 is SGHRS and CDR2 YFSETQ. The DNA of the CDR3 is TGCGCCAGCAGCTGGGGGGCCACTAGCGGGGCAAACCAAGAGACCCAGTACTTC. It translates to CASSWGATSGANQETQYF.

On this clonotype itself: One base away lies a much larger clone, so this may be a sequencing read error. This chain uses TRBV19 with TRBJ1-5; 8 nucleotides align to TRBD1. The length of the CDR3 is 15 residues. Germline values: CDR1 LNHDA, CDR2 SQIVND (reference sequence). The CDR3 loop is CASSVDWGQDQPQHF. CDR3 bases: TGTGCCAGTAGTGTAGATTGGGGACAGGATCAGCCCCAGCATTTT.

This clonotype was seen just once. The chain employs TRBV7-8 and TRBJ2-5; 7 bases map to TRBD1. The CDR3 length is 15 residues. Germline V gene sequence: CDR1 SGHVS, CDR2 FQNEAQ. Trimming cost V 3 bases and J 4 bases; bases outside gene matches: 8. The CDR3 sequence: CASSFEGQQRETQYF. CDR3 in DNA: TGTGCCAGCAGCTTCGAGGGACAGCAGCGAGAGACCCAGTACTTC.

As regards this clonotype: A single base separates this from a much larger clone, so it may be a read error. The V and J genes are TRBV6-4 and TRBJ1-6; tentative D call: TRBD1 (6 bases). The V end lost 8 bases, the J end lost 9 bases, and 14 bases lay between the germline ends. The CDR3 runs 13 residues. The germline CDR1 and CDR2 sequences are MRHNA and SNTAGT. CDR3: CASWGRHSSPLHF. The CDR3 region has the DNA TGTGCCAGCTGGGGGCGGCATAGTTCACCCCTCCACTTT.

As to this clonotype: Compared with germline, one end of the junction differs, possibly owing to a read error. The chain carries TRBV12-3 or TRBV12-4 and TRBJ2-7; no clear D. CDR3 length: 12 amino acids. The CDR3 protein is CVSSPDRFEQYF. CDR3 coding DNA: TGTGTCAGCAGCCCGGACCGATTCGAGCAGTACTTC.

The chain is built from TRBV20-1 and TRBJ2-1; D call uncertain. The V gene lost 1 base and the J gene lost 8 bases, with 30 bases spanning the gap. The CDR3 totals 19 residues. Germline V gene data show CDR1 as DFQATT and CDR2 as SNEGSKA (reference sequence). The CDR3: CSARGWSRLSSSVNDEQFF. CDR3 DNA sequence: TGCAGTGCTAGAGGTTGGAGCCGCTTGTCCTCGTCAGTAAACGATGAGCAGTTCTTC.

This clonotype was detected once. A much bigger clone sits one base away, suggesting this may be a read error. The rearrangement joins TRBV20-1 to TRBJ2-1; D may match TRBD1 or TRBD2 (5 bases each). The length of the CDR3 is 15 residues. Trimming cost V 6 bases and J 6 bases, with 21 bases left between them. Germline CDR1 is DFQATT and CDR2 is SNEGSKA (reference sequence). The CDR3 loop is CSARTPGPGPNEQFF. The CDR3 nucleotides read TGCAGTGCCCGAACTCCGGGACCAGGTCCCAATGAGCAGTTCTTC.

The chain joins TRBV19 to TRBJ2-7, with D possibly matching TRBD1 (5 bases). This CDR3 contains 15 residues. Germline-derived CDR1 and CDR2 are LNHDA and SQIVND (reference sequence). V lost 4 bases, J lost 2 bases, and 15 bases lay in between. The DNA for the CDR3 is TGTGCCAGTAGTACGTCTGCCAGGGCGGCCTACGAGCAGTACTTC. As protein: CASSTSARAAYEQYF.

A few counts support this clonotype. The chain combines TRBV20-1 with TRBJ2-7; TRBD2 agrees at 10 bases. The ends lost 0 bases at V and 5 bases at J; junction bases unmatched: 4. Germline V lookup: CDR1 DFQATT, CDR2 SNEGSKA (reference sequence). CDR3 length: 14 residues. The CDR3 reads CSAREPGLANEQYF. The CDR3 DNA follows: TGCAGTGCTAGAGAGCCGGGACTAGCGAACGAGCAGTACTTC.

A remark on this clonotype: This could be a read error, since a much larger clone is one nucleotide away. The chain employs TRBV11-2 and TRBJ2-6; D perhaps matches TRBD1 (5 bases). The CDR3 runs 16 residues. Per germline, CDR1 SGHAT and CDR2 FQNNGV. The CDR3 nucleotides read TGTGCCGGCAGGGCCCTCCGAGACTCTGGGGCCAACGTCCTGACTTTC. Its protein product is CAGRALRDSGANVLTF.

There are many counts of this clonotype. This chain connects TRBV12-3 or TRBV12-4 to TRBJ1-1; TRBD1 is a possible D gene (6 bases). CDR3 size: 12 residues. Trimming took 6 bases from V and 5 from J, leaving 10 bases between them. Written as DNA, the CDR3 is TGTGCCAGCAGCGGACAGTCAACTGAAGCTTTCTTT. Protein: CASSGQSTEAFF.

This clonotype was recorded many times. CDR3 loop: CSAPTGGKTEAFF. The DNA of the CDR3 is TGCAGTGCTCCGACAGGGGGCAAGACTGAAGCTTTCTTT. J is TRBJ1-1 and V is TRBV20-1; 10 positions match TRBD1. The V segment lost 5 bases and the J segment 5 bases; nucleotides outside the gene matches: 5. This CDR3 comprises 13 residues. Germline V gene data show CDR1 as DFQATT and CDR2 as SNEGSKA (reference sequence).

This clonotype occurred many times. J is TRBJ1-1 and V is TRBV19, with 7 nucleotides matching TRBD1. Losses at the gene ends were 6 bases for V and 1 base for J; bases not matched to a gene: 8. Germline-derived CDR1 and CDR2 are LNHDA and SQIVND (reference sequence). There are 15 residues in the CDR3. Written as DNA, the CDR3 is TGTGCCAGTAGCCCAGAGGGGGCTCGGAACACTGAAGCTTTCTTT. It specifies CASSPEGARNTEAFF.

This clonotype was picked up a small number of times. The rearrangement uses TRBV7-9 and TRBJ1-4, with 10 positions matching TRBD1. Germline loops: CDR1 SEHNR, CDR2 FQNEAQ (reference sequence). The CDR3 contains 14 residues. Trimming at V came to 10 bases and at J to 0 bases, leaving 2 bases not matched to a gene. CDR3 in DNA: TGTGCCACGGGACAGGGGACAACTAATGAAAAACTGTTTTTT. This codes for CATGQGTTNEKLFF.

This clonotype appeared a few times. V is TRBV10-3 and J is TRBJ2-3; TRBD2 matches at 7 bases. There are 12 residues in the CDR3. J lost 7 bases, V lost 6 bases, and 4 bases had no gene match. Germline assignment: CDR1 ENHRY and CDR2 SYGVKD. The CDR3 bases are TGTGCCATCAGCGGGACTAATCATACGCAGTATTTT. This sequence encodes CAISGTNHTQYF.

This clonotype was recorded many times. This sequence joins TRBV7-6 and TRBJ2-1; D is perhaps TRBD1 or TRBD2 (5 bases each). The germline V gene encodes CDR1 SGHVS and CDR2 FNYEAQ. The CDR3 totals 15 residues. Trimming left V 4 bases short and J 4 bases short, with 14 bases between. The CDR3 DNA follows: TGTGCCAGCAGCTATTCCTCGGGACCTTACAATGAGCAGTTCTTC. This codes for CASSYSSGPYNEQFF.

Ten or more counts support this clonotype. V gene TRBV5-4 combines with J gene TRBJ1-3; no firm D call. V lost 2 bases, J lost 4 bases, and 10 bases lay in between. This CDR3 is built from 14 residues. The germline V gene has CDR1 SGHNT and CDR2 YYREEE (reference sequence). Written as DNA, the CDR3 is TGTGCCAGCAGCTTCGCGTCAGGAGGAAACACCATATATTTT. Its translation: CASSFASGGNTIYF.

The chain uses TRBV19 and TRBJ1-1; TRBD1 is a possible D gene (5 bases). With 5 bases removed from V and 0 bases from J, the gap between germline ends came to 19 bases. CDR3 length: 17 amino acids. CDR1 and CDR2 (germline): LNHDA, SQIVND (reference sequence). CDR3 in DNA: TGTGCCAGTAGTCCCCTTCTCCCGGGACCGTTGAACACTGAAGCTTTCTTT. Amino acids: CASSPLLPGPLNTEAFF.

This clonotype was seen once. Compared with germline, one end of the junction differs, possibly owing to a read error. This chain joins TRBV29-1 and TRBJ1-2; TRBD1 is a possible D gene (5 bases). CDR1 and CDR2 from the germline V gene are SQVTM and ANQGSEA. This CDR3 contains 11 residues. CDR3 sequence (DNA): TGCAGCGTTGTTGGCAGGGATGGCTGCACGTTC. Translated: CSVVGRDGCTF.

This clonotype was found many times. The chain carries TRBV2 and TRBJ2-7; D unresolved. This CDR3 comprises 15 residues. The germline CDR1 and CDR2 sequences are SNHLY and FYNNEI. The germline V and J ends were trimmed by 2 bases and 0 bases, with 11 bases remaining between them. CDR3 loop: CASSEMSASSYEQYF. In nucleotides, the CDR3 is TGTGCCAGCAGTGAAATGTCAGCGAGCTCCTACGAGCAGTACTTC.

The CDR3 DNA follows: TGTGCCAGCAGTACCGGGCACTACGAGCAGTACTTC. This encodes CASSTGHYEQYF. The chain employs TRBV6-1 and TRBJ2-7, with D unclear. The germline V and J ends were trimmed by 5 bases and 3 bases, with 8 bases remaining between them. The CDR3 contains 12 residues. The V gene's germline CDR1 is MNHNS and CDR2 SASEGT.